Shown below are 29 T cell receptor beta chains from a single sample sequenced in a study of blood T cell repertoires in COVID-19. TCRdb keeps only in-frame clones here, not all; method: immunoSEQ multiplex PCR. The sample includes approximately 150,000 clones, around 86% of them seen just once. Input material: peripheral blood. All receptors come from a man aged 65 to 79 with acute or convalescent COVID-19.

This chain joins TRBV5-1 and TRBJ2-7, with a weak D call TRBD1 (5 bases). Germline loops: CDR1 SGHRS, CDR2 YFSETQ. CDR3 size: 14 residues. V was shortened by 2 bases and J by 0 bases, with 9 bases between the two germline ends. CDR3 sequence: CASSFSTGSYEQYF. CDR3 DNA: TGCGCCAGCAGCTTTAGTACAGGCTCCTACGAGCAGTACTTC.

There are a few counts of this clone. The CDR3 DNA follows: TGTGCCAGTGCCTGGACTAGCTCTTACAATGAGCAGTTCTTC. Translating gives CASAWTSSYNEQFF. The V and J genes are TRBV18 and TRBJ2-1; the match to TRBD2 covers 8 bases. In germline, CDR1 is KGHSH, CDR2 LQKENI. V dropped 9 bases and J dropped 4; count of bases not matched to a gene: 8. CDR3 length equals 14 residues.

In regard to this clone: The junction shows a germline mismatch at one end, possibly a read error. The J gene is TRBJ1-6, the V gene TRBV12-3 or TRBV12-4; tentatively, D is TRBD1 (6 bases). The CDR3 length is 13 residues. CDR3 amino acids: CASSLGTSTSYEF. The CDR3 DNA follows: TGTGCCAGCAGTTTGGGGACATCGACCTCTTATGAGTTT.

V is TRBV27 and J is TRBJ2-7; 13 bases are a match to TRBD2. The CDR3 runs 16 residues. After removal of 6 bases from V and 3 bases from J, the junction contained 8 bases not matched to a gene. CDR1 is MNHEY, CDR2 SMNVEV, per germline (reference sequence). The CDR3 region has the DNA TGTGCCAGCAGAGGACTAGCGGGAGTAGGGCGCTACGAGCAGTACTTC. Translating it yields CASRGLAGVGRYEQYF.

The rearrangement links TRBV5-6 to TRBJ2-2, with 9 bases matching TRBD1. Unmatched junction bases numbered 16, after V lost 1 base and J lost 6 bases. The CDR3 runs 19 residues. Germline lookup yields CDR1 SGHDT and CDR2 YYEEEE. The CDR3 coding sequence is TGTGCCAGCAGCTTGTTGGGAGGACCGGGACAGGGCATCGCCGGGGAGCTGTTTTTT. Translated: CASSLLGGPGQGIAGELFF.

V usage is TRBV3-1 (or the pseudogene TRBV3-2) and J usage is TRBJ1-6, with TRBD1 matching over 8 bases. This CDR3 is built from 15 residues. V was pared by 5 bases and J by 8 bases, with 8 bases of the junction left unmatched. Germline V gene lookup returns CDR1 LGHDT and CDR2 YNNKEL (reference sequence). This chain's CDR3 is CASSGLDRDDSPLHF. The CDR3 region has the DNA TGTGCCAGCAGCGGACTGGACAGGGATGATTCACCCCTCCACTTT.

The rearrangement links TRBV6-5 to TRBJ1-2; D may be TRBD1 (5 bases). V lost 9 bases and J 8 bases, leaving 13 bases between the germline ends. CDR1 and CDR2 (germline): MNHEY, SVGAGI. The CDR3 runs 11 residues. CDR3 nucleotide sequence: TGTGCCAGTAGGGCAGGGCAAGGCTACACCTTC. Amino acid sequence: CASRAGQGYTF.

V is TRBV6-5 and J is TRBJ1-2; 7 nucleotides align to TRBD1. V shed 10 bases and J 7 bases; nucleotides not matched to a gene: 9. Germline CDR1 is MNHEY and CDR2 is SVGAGI. The CDR3 totals 12 residues. The CDR3 DNA sequence: TGTGCCACTCAAGGACAGGCTCCTGGCTACACCTTC. It encodes CATQGQAPGYTF.

The rearrangement links TRBV6-5 to TRBJ2-2; 9 nucleotides match TRBD1. CDR1 is MNHEY, CDR2 SVGAGI, per germline. J was trimmed by 4 bases and V by 5 bases; bases with no gene match: 2. CDR3 size: 14 residues. The CDR3 DNA reads TGTGCCAGCAGTAGACAGGGGGGCACCGGGGAGCTGTTTTTT. This sequence encodes CASSRQGGTGELFF.

The chain joins TRBV28 to TRBJ1-4; the match to TRBD1 covers 8 bases. Germline V gene sequence: CDR1 MDHEN, CDR2 SYDVKM. V was pared by 4 bases and J by 4 bases, with 8 bases of the junction left unmatched. CDR3 size: 16 residues. The CDR3 nucleotides are TGTGCCAGCAGTTCGCCCCAGGGGGCAGGTAATGAAAAACTGTTTTTT. It specifies CASSSPQGAGNEKLFF.

V usage is TRBV20-1 and J usage is TRBJ2-7; D might be TRBD1 (5 bases). The CDR3 extends over 11 amino acids. Trimming shortened V by 6 bases and J by 3 bases, and 9 bases separated the two germline ends. The germline CDR1 and CDR2 sequences are DFQATT and SNEGSKA (reference sequence). CDR3 nucleotide sequence: TGCAGTGCAGGGGAAGGCTACGAGCAGTACTTC. This gives the protein CSAGEGYEQYF.

This chain uses TRBV5-1 with TRBJ2-5; D gene ambiguous. Germline lookup yields CDR1 SGHRS and CDR2 YFSETQ. CDR3 length: 14 amino acids. Trimming took 1 base from V and 1 from J, leaving 8 bases between them. CDR3 loop: CASSLPDSQETQYF. CDR3 sequence (DNA): TGCGCCAGCAGCTTGCCAGACTCCCAAGAGACCCAGTACTTC. The full variable domain, its missing parts supplied by reference TRBV5-1 and TRBJ2-5, is KAGVTQTPRYLIKTRGQQVTLSCSPISGHRSVSWYQQTPGQGLQFLFEYFSETQRNKGNFPGRFSGRQFSNSRSEMNVSTLELGDSALYLCASSLPDSQETQYFGPGTRLLVL.

The rearrangement uses TRBV6-6 and TRBJ2-2; tentatively, D is TRBD1 (5 bases). The CDR3 is 13 amino acids. Trimming shortened V by 8 bases and J by 1 base, and 8 bases separated the two germline ends. Germline values: CDR1 MNHNY, CDR2 SVGAGI (reference sequence). The CDR3 coding sequence is TGTGCCAGCTCTACAGGGAACACCGGGGAGCTGTTTTTT. It yields the protein CASSTGNTGELFF.

This chain joins TRBV5-4 and TRBJ2-3; 13 nucleotides match TRBD2. The CDR3 is made up of 14 amino acids. CDR1 SGHNT and CDR2 YYREEE come from the germline V gene (reference sequence). The trim removed 9 bases at V and 6 bases at J, leaving 7 bases unmatched. The CDR3 protein is CATPGLAGDDTQYF. The CDR3 DNA sequence: TGTGCCACCCCTGGACTAGCGGGAGACGATACGCAGTATTTT.

The chain carries TRBV5-6 and TRBJ2-1; D is uncertain. The CDR3 runs to 14 residues. The germline V gene has CDR1 SGHDT and CDR2 YYEEEE. The V end was cut by 0 bases, the J end by 1 base, with 5 bases between. CDR3: CASSLGLSYNEQFF. The CDR3 DNA reads TGTGCCAGCAGCTTGGGGCTTTCCTACAATGAGCAGTTCTTC.

The rearrangement links TRBV6-5 to TRBJ1-2; 8 bases are shared with TRBD1. Germline assignment: CDR1 MNHEY and CDR2 SVGAGI. With V trimmed by 6 bases and J by 8 bases, 5 bases remained unmatched. The CDR3 is made up of 12 amino acids. CDR3 nucleotides: TGTGCCAGCAGAGACAGGGGAGAGGGCTACACCTTC. As protein: CASRDRGEGYTF.

J is TRBJ2-7 and V is TRBV29-1, with D possibly matching TRBD2 (6 bases). The germline gives CDR1 SQVTM, CDR2 ANQGSEA. V was cut by 4 bases and J by 3 bases, with 10 bases left in between. The CDR3 extends over 12 amino acids. CDR3 nucleotide sequence: TGCAGCGTTGCGGGGGAACTCTACGAGCAGTACTTC. Amino acid sequence: CSVAGELYEQYF.

This chain uses TRBV4-3 with TRBJ2-3, with D possibly TRBD1 on 5 matching bases. The germline V and J ends were trimmed by 0 bases and 0 bases, with 10 bases remaining between them. The CDR3 is 16 amino acids. The germline V gene encodes CDR1 LGHNA and CDR2 YSLEER. CDR3 sequence: CASSQDQRGSTDTQYF. The CDR3 DNA sequence: TGCGCCAGCAGCCAAGATCAAAGGGGTAGCACAGATACGCAGTATTTT.

The V and J genes are TRBV5-5 and TRBJ1-5; 8 nucleotides align to TRBD1. The CDR3 has 15 residues. Germline loops: CDR1 SGHKS, CDR2 YYEKEE (reference sequence). With 4 bases clipped from V and 4 bases from J, the junction kept 7 bases outside the gene matches. In DNA, the CDR3 is TGTGCCAGCAGCGGAGGGACAGGCAGGAATCAGCCCCAGCATTTT. Translation gives CASSGGTGRNQPQHF.

This clone has just one count. The chain couples TRBV27 to TRBJ1-2; 7 bases line up with TRBD1. Germline V gene sequence: CDR1 MNHEY, CDR2 SMNVEV (reference sequence). The J segment lost 7 bases and the V segment lost 5 bases, leaving 13 bases of the junction unmatched. This CDR3 comprises 15 residues. The CDR3 nucleotides are TGTGCCAGCAGTGAACGGACGACAGGGACGGGTGGCTACACCTTC. Translation: CASSERTTGTGGYTF.

V and J are TRBV7-3 and TRBJ1-6; TRBD1 matches 7 bases. Germline CDR1 is SGHTA and CDR2 is FQGTGA. Trimming took 3 bases from V and 12 from J; bases not matched to a gene: 14. The CDR3 covers 16 residues. The CDR3 nucleotides read TGTGCCAGCAGCTTCGGGCACAGGGGAGGTGATTTACCCCTCCACTTT. This translates into CASSFGHRGGDLPLHF.

The J gene is TRBJ1-2, the V gene TRBV6-5; 8 bases fit TRBD1. Germline V CDR1 and CDR2: MNHEY, SVGAGI. Trimming at V came to 6 bases and at J to 3 bases, leaving 6 bases not matched to a gene. CDR3 length equals 14 residues. The DNA of the CDR3 is TGTGCCAGCAGGCGGCAGGGGGCTGACTATGGCTACACCTTC. It encodes CASRRQGADYGYTF.

The chain joins TRBV28 to TRBJ1-2; D remains unclear. Trimming left V 2 bases short and J 4 bases short, with 8 bases between. The CDR3 is 13 amino acids. CDR1 and CDR2 (germline): MDHEN, SYDVKM. The CDR3 sequence: CASSLPGSYGYTF. The CDR3 DNA sequence: TGTGCCAGCAGTTTACCGGGAAGCTATGGCTACACCTTC.

This clone was recorded a few times. The rearrangement uses TRBV19 and TRBJ1-5; D not resolved. CDR3 length: 14 residues. CDR1 is LNHDA, CDR2 SQIVND, per germline (reference sequence). The V and J ends lost 4 bases and 4 bases respectively, with 11 bases between them. The CDR3, as DNA: TGTGCCAGTAGTACTCAGGTATCAAATCAGCCCCAGCATTTT. It yields the protein CASSTQVSNQPQHF.

The chain has TRBV24-1 and TRBJ2-1; 14 nucleotides match TRBD2. The V gene end was trimmed by 5 bases and the J gene end by 4 bases; junction bases not matched to a gene: 9. The germline gives CDR1 KGHDR, CDR2 SFDVKD. CDR3 length: 18 amino acids. CDR3 in amino acids: CATSVAGTSGSSYNEQFF. CDR3 sequence (DNA): TGTGCCACCAGTGTCGCGGGGACTAGCGGGAGTAGTTACAATGAGCAGTTCTTC.

The chain recombines TRBV28 with TRBJ2-2; TRBD2 is a possible D gene (6 bases). The V end lost 0 bases, the J end lost 7 bases, and 15 bases lay between the germline ends. The length of the CDR3 is 16 residues. Germline V gene lookup returns CDR1 MDHEN and CDR2 SYDVKM. The CDR3 nucleotides read TGTGCCAGCAGTTTATGGGAGGGAGCCCTGCGCGGGGAGCTGTTTTTT. It is translated as CASSLWEGALRGELFF.

The CDR3 DNA reads as TGCGCCAGCAGCCAAGGTACAGGGGATAATTCACCCCTCCACTTT. Protein sequence: CASSQGTGDNSPLHF. This sequence joins TRBV4-3 and TRBJ1-6, with 7 bases aligning to TRBD1. Per germline, CDR1 LGHNA and CDR2 YSLEER. After removal of 1 base from V and 5 bases from J, the junction contained 2 bases not matched to a gene. This CDR3 is built from 15 residues.

The chain has TRBV27 and TRBJ2-7, with a possible D match to TRBD1 (6 bases). In germline, CDR1 is MNHEY, CDR2 SMNVEV (reference sequence). The CDR3 covers 12 residues. The V and J ends lost 5 bases and 2 bases respectively, with 7 bases between them. The CDR3 bases are TGTGCCAGCAGTGGGGGCCCCTACGAGCAGTACTTC. It codes for CASSGGPYEQYF.

This chain uses TRBV5-1 with TRBJ2-5; perhaps TRBD2 as D (5 bases). The germline V gene encodes CDR1 SGHRS and CDR2 YFSETQ. The CDR3 covers 13 residues. The germline V and J ends were trimmed by 4 bases and 1 base, with 8 bases remaining between them. CDR3 in amino acids: CASSDGVQETQYF. DNA for the CDR3: TGCGCCAGCAGCGACGGGGTCCAAGAGACCCAGTACTTC.